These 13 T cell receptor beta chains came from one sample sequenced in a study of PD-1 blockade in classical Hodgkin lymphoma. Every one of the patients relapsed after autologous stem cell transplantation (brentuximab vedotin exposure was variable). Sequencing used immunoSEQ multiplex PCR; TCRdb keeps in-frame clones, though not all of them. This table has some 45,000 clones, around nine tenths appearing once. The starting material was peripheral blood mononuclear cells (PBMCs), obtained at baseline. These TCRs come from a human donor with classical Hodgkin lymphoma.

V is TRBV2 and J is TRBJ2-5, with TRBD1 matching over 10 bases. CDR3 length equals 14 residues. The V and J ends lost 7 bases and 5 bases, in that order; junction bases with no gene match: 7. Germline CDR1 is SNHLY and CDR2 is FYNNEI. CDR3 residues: CASNDRGPGETQYF. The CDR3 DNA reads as TGTGCCAGCAACGACAGGGGGCCGGGGGAGACCCAGTACTTC.

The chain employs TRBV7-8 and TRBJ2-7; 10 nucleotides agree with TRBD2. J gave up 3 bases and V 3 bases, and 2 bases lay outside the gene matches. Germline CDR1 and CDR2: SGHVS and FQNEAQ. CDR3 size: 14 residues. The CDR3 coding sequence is TGTGCCAGCAGCTTGCTAGCGGGAGACTACGAGCAGTACTTC. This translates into CASSLLAGDYEQYF.

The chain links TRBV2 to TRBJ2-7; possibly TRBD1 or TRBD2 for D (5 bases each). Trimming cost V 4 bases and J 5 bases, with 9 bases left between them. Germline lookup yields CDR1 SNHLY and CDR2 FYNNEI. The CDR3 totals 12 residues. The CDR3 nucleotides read TGTGCCAGCAGTGGGGGGATGGACGAGCAGTACTTC. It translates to CASSGGMDEQYF.

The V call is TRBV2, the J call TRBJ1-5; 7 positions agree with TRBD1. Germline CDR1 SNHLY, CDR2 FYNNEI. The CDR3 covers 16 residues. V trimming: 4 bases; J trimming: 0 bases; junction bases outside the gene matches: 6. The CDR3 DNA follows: TGTGCCAGCAGTGTAGGGGGCCTTCTTAGCAATCAGCCCCAGCATTTT. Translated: CASSVGGLLSNQPQHF.

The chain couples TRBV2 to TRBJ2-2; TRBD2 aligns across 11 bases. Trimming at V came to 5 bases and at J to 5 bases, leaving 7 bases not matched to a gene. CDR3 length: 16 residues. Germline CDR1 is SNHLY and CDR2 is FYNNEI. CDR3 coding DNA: TGTGCCAGCAGTCTTAGCGGGAGGGCCAGGACCGGGGAGCTGTTTTTT. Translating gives CASSLSGRARTGELFF.

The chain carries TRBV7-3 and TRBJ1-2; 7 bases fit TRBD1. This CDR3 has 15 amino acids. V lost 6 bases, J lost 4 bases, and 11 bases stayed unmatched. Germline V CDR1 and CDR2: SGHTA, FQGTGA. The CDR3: CASRQQGTPSYGYTF. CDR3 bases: TGTGCCAGCAGGCAACAGGGGACCCCCTCCTATGGCTACACCTTC.

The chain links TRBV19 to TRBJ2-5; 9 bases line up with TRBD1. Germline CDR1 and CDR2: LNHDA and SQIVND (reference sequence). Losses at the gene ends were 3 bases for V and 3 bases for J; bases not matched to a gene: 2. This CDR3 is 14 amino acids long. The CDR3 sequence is CASSMGQGEETQYF. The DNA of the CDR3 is TGTGCCAGTAGTATGGGACAGGGCGAAGAGACCCAGTACTTC. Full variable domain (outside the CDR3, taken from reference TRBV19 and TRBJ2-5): DGGITQSPKYLFRKEGQNVTLSCEQNLNHDAMYWYRQDPGQGLRLIYYSQIVNDFQKGDIAEGYSVSREKKESFPLTVTSAQKNPTAFYLCASSMGQGEETQYFGPGTRLLVL.

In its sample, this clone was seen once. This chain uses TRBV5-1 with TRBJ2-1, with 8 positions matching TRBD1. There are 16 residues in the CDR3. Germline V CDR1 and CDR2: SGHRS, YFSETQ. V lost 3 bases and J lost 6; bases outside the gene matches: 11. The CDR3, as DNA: TGCGCCAGCAGCTCAATCGGGACAGGTGTCAGCAATGAGCAGTTCTTC. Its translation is CASSSIGTGVSNEQFF.

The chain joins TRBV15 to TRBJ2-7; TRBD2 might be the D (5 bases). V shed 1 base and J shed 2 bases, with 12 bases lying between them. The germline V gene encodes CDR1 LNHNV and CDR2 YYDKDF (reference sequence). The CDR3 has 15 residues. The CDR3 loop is CATSRVAGKPYEQYF. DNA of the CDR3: TGTGCCACCAGCAGAGTGGCGGGTAAACCCTACGAGCAGTACTTC.

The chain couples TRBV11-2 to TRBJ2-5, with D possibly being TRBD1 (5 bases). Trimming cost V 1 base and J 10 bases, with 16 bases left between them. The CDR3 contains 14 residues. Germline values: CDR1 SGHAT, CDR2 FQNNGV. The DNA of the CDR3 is TGTGCCAGCAGCTTAGGGATCTCATTAGGGGACCAGTACTTC. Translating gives CASSLGISLGDQYF.

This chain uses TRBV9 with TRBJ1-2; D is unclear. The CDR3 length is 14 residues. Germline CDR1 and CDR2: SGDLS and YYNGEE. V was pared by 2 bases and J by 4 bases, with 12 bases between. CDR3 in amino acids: CASSVDGAVYGYTF. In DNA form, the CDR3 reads TGTGCCAGCAGCGTTGACGGAGCGGTCTATGGCTACACCTTC.

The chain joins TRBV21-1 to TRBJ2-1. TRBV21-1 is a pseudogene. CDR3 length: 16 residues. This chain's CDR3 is CASITTTRGSYNEQFF. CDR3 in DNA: TGTGCCAGCATTACTACTACGAGGGGCTCCTACAATGAGCAGTTCTTC.

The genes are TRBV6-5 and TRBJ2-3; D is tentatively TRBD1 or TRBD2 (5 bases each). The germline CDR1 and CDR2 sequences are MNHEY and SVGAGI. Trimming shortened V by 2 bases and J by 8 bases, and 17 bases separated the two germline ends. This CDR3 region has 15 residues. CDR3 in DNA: TGTGCCAGCAGTTACCTGCCGGGACGTCAGGCTACGCAGTATTTT. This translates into CASSYLPGRQATQYF.